Sequencing of this TCR beta chain was carried out in a study of identical twins (TCRdb year 2016). General notes on the study: To test whether fetal clonotypes persist, this study deep-sequenced TCR alpha and beta repertoires from monozygotic twins, from unrelated adults of various ages, and from cord blood. To rule out contamination, replicate twin experiments were performed at different times with different library preparation protocols. The paper as a whole reports these results and caveats: In monozygotic twins, recombination models systematically underestimated out-of-frame TCR alpha sharing, but the models matched the sharing seen between unrelated individuals. Out-of-frame TCR alpha sequences shared between twins showed an excess of low generation-probability sequences compared with coincidental sharing between unrelated individuals. Because the same donors could not be followed over many years, the conclusions relied on cross-sectional statistical analysis. The excess sharing between twins in beta out-of-frame sequences was weaker because fewer shared sequences reduced the signal-to-noise ratio. Invariant T cells such as MAIT and iNKT could partly confound zero-insertion analyses, though diverse VJ usage argued against this for most clonotypes. Fewer insertions were carried by abundant cord blood beta clonotypes; a weaker similar trend was observed in young adult naive repertoires, while no such trend was observed in memory repertoires.

On this clonotype itself: Its antigen target is currently unknown. No per-base quality is available; no much larger clone lies one base away.

The CDR3 contains 13 residues, cysteine and phenylalanine counted. Of all the DNA, just the CDR3 is kept, 39 bases in frame from base 1. V is clipped by 3 bases and J by 1 base, and the sequence between their germline boundaries is 6 bases long. Based on the germline V gene, the CDR1 and CDR2 sequences are MNHEY and SVGEGT. All donors were healthy Caucasians. The library was produced with 5' RACE. The data were produced on an Illumina HiSeq 2000. A universal primer binding site was added through template switching, and the final cDNA carried a unique molecular identifier so that TCR cDNA molecules could be counted accurately. First-strand cDNA for TCR alpha and beta chains was synthesized from specific primers in the conserved constant-segment region. To control for contamination, every cDNA library carried two barcodes: a SMART-Mk sample barcode plus Illumina barcodes. TruSeq adapter sequences and Illumina sample barcodes were added in two successive PCR steps. The Illumina HiSeq platform was used with custom primers to sequence TCR alpha and beta cDNA libraries. On the authors' methods: MiGEC processed the raw reads to extract unique molecular identifiers, while MiXCR was used to determine the CDR3 positions. Recombination models were inferred per individual with the repgenHMM and IGoR tools using an EM algorithm. The tcR package in R was used for shared clonotype analysis, with sharing normalized by the product of cloneset sizes. Out-of-frame nonproductive sequences were analyzed to study raw recombination free of thymic and clonal selection effects. TCRdb trimmed public reads at Q25 via fastp, called clones via MiXCR and kept in-frame beta chains. Each entry is one CDR3 protein sequence, shown with its most common DNA and genes. The V and J calls were determined by TCRdb, not by the authors. A total of 1.5 million or so distinct CDR3 sequences appear in this sample, about 30% of them only once. The ten largest clones add up to around 0.25% of the sample.

The sample taken for sequencing was cord blood. In this chain, TRBV6-2 or TRBV6-3 is recombined with TRBJ1-1; confidence is insufficient to name the D gene. The receptor was isolated from a newborn girl in good health. The CDR3 is CASSYEENTEAFF. The nucleotides read TGTGCCAGCAGTTATGAGGAGAACACTGAAGCTTTCTTT.